This paragraph reports one T cell receptor (beta chain). There are 13 residues in the CDR3. With V trimmed by 6 bases and J by 6 bases, 6 bases remained unmatched. The sample originates from a study of T cells in localized non-small cell lung cancer. Some clones are missing from TCRdb's copy, which holds only in-frame ones; the method was immunoSEQ multiplex PCR. The data show roughly 6,000 clones, with approximately 88% seen just once and about a sixth held by the top ten. The TCR originated in a male donor aged 60 or over with stage I lung adenocarcinoma. The sequences come from peripheral blood, collected before any cancer treatment. The chain recombines TRBV5-3 with TRBJ2-3; 8 nucleotides match TRBD1. TRBV5-3 carries the ORF label, with uncertain function. CDR3 amino acids: CARNRGESDTQYF. CDR3 nucleotide sequence: TGTGCCAGAAACAGGGGGGAGTCCGATACGCAGTATTTT.